The rows below give T cell receptor beta chains drawn from one sample of a study of shared clonotypes between healthy human individuals. Repertoires were generated with immunoSEQ multiplex PCR, while TCRdb's copy carries only in-frame clones and drops some. The sample shows roughly 2 million clones, less than 95% of them seen only once. Material: naive CD8+ T cells sorted from blood. These receptors all come from a man between 18 and 29 years old in good health. Each CDR3 is given with its conserved first and last residue. The D gene is left open where the match is weak. The size field is filled for only some rows; it gives once, few, many or a size class.

d_call j_call clone_size v_call cdr3_aa cdr3_nt
- TRBJ2-4 - TRBV27 CASSLSRVLDIQYF TGTGCCAGCAGTTTATCGAGGGTTCTCGACATTCAGTACTTC
TRBD1 TRBJ1-1 - TRBV27 CASSSGTATEAFF TGTGCCAGCAGTAGTGGGACAGCCACTGAAGCTTTCTTT
- TRBJ2-3 - TRBV9 CASSVGEDSRADTQYF TGTGCCAGCAGCGTAGGGGAGGACAGTCGGGCAGATACGCAGTATTTT
- TRBJ1-3 - TRBV5-6 CASSLEFGNTIYF TGTGCCAGCAGCTTGGAATTTGGAAACACCATATATTTT
TRBD2 TRBJ2-1 - TRBV29-1 CSVGAGGVDEQFF TGCAGCGTTGGAGCGGGGGGCGTCGATGAGCAGTTCTTC
- TRBJ1-1 once TRBV4-2 CASSQVRGANTEAFF TGTGCCAGCAGCCAAGTCCGGGGGGCTAACACTGAAGCTTTCTTT
TRBD2 TRBJ2-1 - TRBV13 CATASGAYNEQFF TGTGCCACCGCTAGCGGGGCCTACAATGAGCAGTTCTTC
- TRBJ2-5 - TRBV6-5 CASSSRDDQETQYF TGTGCCAGCAGTTCCCGGGACGACCAAGAGACCCAGTACTTC
- TRBJ1-1 few TRBV29-1 CSVTGPGTEAFF TGCAGCGTTACGGGTCCCGGGACTGAAGCTTTCTTT
TRBD1 TRBJ2-7 - TRBV7-9 CASSLWTGNSYEQYF TGTGCCAGCAGCTTATGGACAGGGAACTCCTACGAGCAGTACTTC
- TRBJ2-5 - TRBV9 CASSVGSHLQETQYF TGTGCCAGCAGCGTAGGTAGCCATCTCCAAGAGACCCAGTACTTC
- TRBJ2-5 - TRBV5-1 CASSSGQGYETQYF TGCGCCAGCAGCTCGGGGCAGGGGTACGAGACCCAGTACTTC
- TRBJ2-1 - TRBV11-2 CASRPLSSYNEQFF TGTGCCAGCCGACCCCTTTCTTCCTACAATGAGCAGTTCTTC
TRBD1 TRBJ2-3 - TRBV30 CAWTGTASSTDTQYF TGTGCCTGGACGGGGACAGCTTCTAGCACAGATACGCAGTATTTT
- TRBJ1-3 - TRBV9 CASSPAGNTIYF TGTGCCAGCAGCCCGGCCGGGAACACCATATATTTT
- TRBJ1-2 - TRBV10-3 CAISEGQTPYGYTF TGTGCCATCAGTGAGGGACAGACCCCCTATGGCTACACCTTC
TRBD2 TRBJ2-1 once TRBV10-2 CASRDLAGGDNEQFF TGCGCCAGCAGGGATCTAGCGGGAGGGGACAATGAGCAGTTCTTC
TRBD1 TRBJ2-7 once TRBV7-9 CASSAGQGLYEQYF TGTGCCAGCAGCGCCGGACAGGGGCTCTACGAGCAGTACTTC
- TRBJ2-7 - TRBV6-1 CASSDGTPSSYEQYF TGTGCCAGCAGTGATGGAACTCCTAGTTCCTACGAGCAGTACTTC
- TRBJ2-1 - TRBV11-2 CASSLSNEQFF TGTGCCAGCAGCTTGTCCAATGAGCAGTTCTTC
- TRBJ2-2 - TRBV7-6 CASSLGDFRTGELFF TGTGCCAGCAGCTTGGGGGACTTCAGGACCGGGGAGCTGTTTTTT
- TRBJ2-3 - TRBV10-1 CASSDLRLDSGDTQYF TGCGCCAGCAGTGACCTTCGACTAGATAGCGGAGATACGCAGTATTTT
TRBD2 TRBJ2-7 - TRBV27 CASKLSGSGSYEQYF TGTGCCAGCAAACTTAGCGGGAGTGGGTCCTACGAGCAGTACTTC